The 12 T cell receptor beta chains below come from one sample, sequenced in a study of tumor-infiltrating lymphocytes in primary liver carcinoma. Between about 17 and 34 mg of unsorted bulk tissue served as the source from which RNA and DNA were co-extracted. TCR beta cDNA came from approximately 540 ng total RNA, primed with a constant-region primer. Nested multiplex PCR, run for three rounds with slightly modified ARM-PCR, yielded TCR beta libraries. TRBV1-TRBV30 forward and Cbeta reverse primers drove the first two approximately 10-cycle rounds. MiXCR was run by TCRdb on the multiplex PCR reads, yielding one entry per CDR3 protein. This table has some 180,000 distinct CDR3 sequences, approximately 86% appearing once. Specimen: tumor tissue from primary liver carcinoma. The receptors stem from a man aged 40-55 years with primary liver carcinoma and hepatitis B virus infection.

CDR3 nucleotides: TGTACTAGCAGTTTAGCACCGCCCGGGCTCGACACTGAAGCTTTCTTT. It specifies CTSSLAPPGLDTEAFF. The chain links TRBV12-3 or TRBV12-4 to TRBJ1-1; D gene unclear. The CDR3 consists of 16 residues.

Of note for this clonotype: Relative to the germline gene, one junction end is altered; a read error may explain this. The chain combines TRBV4-2 with TRBJ2-7; TRBD2 aligns across 11 bases. The CDR3 has 15 amino acids. In germline, CDR1 is LGHNA, CDR2 YNFKEQ. The CDR3 reads CANSQDSGRDNEHYF. The CDR3 DNA sequence: TGTGCCAACAGCCAAGATAGCGGGAGGGACAACGAGCACTACTTC.

In the case of this clonotype: Mismatch with germline at one junction end may stem from a read error. The V call is TRBV11-3, the J call TRBJ1-5; D not certain. The CDR3 loop spans 15 amino acids. The germline gives CDR1 SGHNT, CDR2 YENEEA. The CDR3 sequence: CTSSLDLAVAQPQHF. The CDR3 DNA is TGTACCAGCAGCTTAGATCTGGCGGTGGCTCAGCCACAGCATTTT.

This clonotype came up once. At one end, the junction sequence differs from germline, possibly due to a read error. The rearrangement links TRBV6-2 or TRBV6-3 to TRBJ2-1; no firm D call. Germline CDR1 and CDR2: MNHEY and SVGEGT. The CDR3 loop spans 13 amino acids. In DNA form, the CDR3 reads TGTGCCAACAGTACCATCCCAGTAGGTGAGCAGTTCTTC. This gives the protein CANSTIPVGEQFF.

As regards this clonotype: The CDR3 does not close with the conserved phenylalanine or tryptophan, likely indicating a read error. The V call is TRBV12-3 or TRBV12-4, the J call TRBJ2-5; 9 bases agree with TRBD2. The CDR3 extends over 13 amino acids. The CDR3 sequence is CASNLAGVETQYL. The CDR3 DNA reads as TGTGCCAGCAATTTAGCGGGAGTAGAGACCCAGTACCTC.

The chain is built from TRBV6-6 and TRBJ1-5; possibly TRBD1 for D (5 bases). Trimming removed 7 bases from V and 8 bases from J, with 24 bases in between. Germline V gene data show CDR1 as MNHNY and CDR2 as SVGAGI (reference sequence). The CDR3 is 16 amino acids. Here the CDR3 reads CASTQGRDDLEEPQHF. The CDR3 nucleotides are TGTGCCAGCACCCAGGGCCGCGACGACCTAGAAGAGCCCCAGCATTTT.

Turning to this clonotype: The junction departs from germline at one end; a sequencing error may be responsible. V is TRBV6-5 and J is TRBJ1-1; no clear D gene. The CDR3 length is 13 residues. CDR1 and CDR2 from the germline V gene are MNHEY and SVGAGI. The chain's CDR3 is CASSRAWETEAFF. CDR3 nucleotide sequence: TGTGCTAGCAGTAGGGCATGGGAAACAGAAGCTTTCTTT.

This clonotype was observed once. The CDR3: CASTWTDLNTKAFF. The CDR3 region has the DNA TGTGCCAGCACCTGGACAGACTTGAATACTAAAGCTTTCTTT. This chain links TRBV11-1 with TRBJ1-1; the D gene is possibly TRBD1 (6 bases). Between the trimmed V and J ends, which lost 7 bases and 9 bases, there was a span of 21 bases. CDR1 SGHAT and CDR2 FQDESV come from the germline V gene (reference sequence). The CDR3 contains 14 residues.

Remarks on this clonotype: At one of its ends the junction is not consistent with the germline gene, which may arise from a read error. This chain connects TRBV4-2 to TRBJ2-3, with 8 bases matching TRBD2. This CDR3 spans 17 amino acids. Germline CDR1 reads LGHNA; CDR2 reads YNFKEQ. CDR3 in amino acids: CANSQVDAGGSTDTQYF. The CDR3 bases are TGTGCCAACAGCCAAGTCGATGCGGGGGGTTCCACAGATACGCAGTATTTT.

CDR3 in amino acids: CASSREGSGGDSPLHF. Here the CDR3 DNA reads TGTGCCAGCAGCCGAGAGGGTTCAGGAGGAGATTCACCCCTCCACTTT. The rearrangement uses TRBV4-2 and TRBJ1-6; D is uncertain. With 4 bases removed from V and 8 bases from J, the gap between germline ends came to 18 bases. The CDR3 runs to 16 residues. Germline values: CDR1 LGHNA, CDR2 YNFKEQ.

This chain connects TRBV29-1 to TRBJ1-1; D gene uncertain. In germline, CDR1 is SQVTM, CDR2 ANQGSEA. The CDR3 runs 14 residues. The V end lost 6 bases, the J end lost 3 bases, and 17 bases lay between the germline ends. CDR3 coding DNA: TGCAGCGTCCGCCCGTCACGGAGAGACACTGAAGCTTTCTTT. This gives the protein CSVRPSRRDTEAFF.

This clonotype was detected once. Since no conserved phenylalanine or tryptophan closes the CDR3, a read error is the likely cause. The chain combines TRBV29-1 with TRBJ2-5; a weak D match, TRBD1 (6 bases). Germline V CDR1 and CDR2: SQVTM, ANQGSEA. V shed 5 bases and J shed 8 bases, with 15 bases lying between them. The CDR3 is made up of 12 amino acids. DNA of the CDR3: TGCAGCGTTATGGACAGTGGAGATACCCAGTACGTC. Encoded protein: CSVMDSGDTQYV.